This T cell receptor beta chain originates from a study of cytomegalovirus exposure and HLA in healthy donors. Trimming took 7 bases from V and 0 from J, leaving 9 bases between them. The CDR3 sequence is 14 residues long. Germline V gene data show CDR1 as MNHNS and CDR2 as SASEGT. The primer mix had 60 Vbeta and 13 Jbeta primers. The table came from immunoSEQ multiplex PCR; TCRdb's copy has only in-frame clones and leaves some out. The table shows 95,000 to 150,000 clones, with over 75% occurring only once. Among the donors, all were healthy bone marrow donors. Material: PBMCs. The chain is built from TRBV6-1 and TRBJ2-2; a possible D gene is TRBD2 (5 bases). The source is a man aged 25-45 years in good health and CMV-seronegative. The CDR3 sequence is CASMRATNTGELFF. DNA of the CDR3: TGTGCCAGCATGCGGGCTACGAACACCGGGGAGCTGTTTTTT.